This T cell receptor beta chain was captured by sequencing in a study of OX40 agonist ivuxolimab in advanced cancers. Study-wide background: Having had anti-PD-1, anti-PD-L1 or anti-CTLA-4 therapy before was allowed, and more than 35% had some. Three partial responders included one hepatocellular carcinoma patient and two cutaneous melanoma patients. Study results and limitations: CD8+ T cells showed, on average, more clonal expansion than CD4+ cells.

The CDR3 is made up of 19 amino acids. Germline V lookup: CDR1 SEHNR, CDR2 FQNEAQ (reference sequence). V was pared by 3 bases and J by 7 bases, with 18 bases of the junction left unmatched. This clone has more than one count but fewer than ten. Its specificity is not known. TCRdb's table, derived via immunoSEQ multiplex PCR, lists solely in-frame clones and lacks some. Of 49,000 or so clones listed, 87% are singletons. The chain carries TRBV7-9 and TRBJ2-1; TRBD2 matches at 10 bases. Source: CD4+ or CD8+ T cells sorted from blood, taken in a trial of the OX40 agonist ivuxolimab. The TCR was taken from an adult with an advanced solid tumor such as melanoma, head and neck, liver or kidney cancer. The CDR3 nucleotides read TGTGCCAGCAGCTTGGGGGGTCCTAGCGGGAGACCCGGGGGTAATGAGCAGTTCTTC. Its translation: CASSLGGPSGRPGGNEQFF. Complete variable domain (other parts from reference TRBV7-9 and TRBJ2-1): DTGVSQNPRHKITKRGQNVTFRCDPISEHNRLYWYRQTLGQGPEFLTYFQNEAQLEKSRLLSDRFSAERPKGSFSTLEIQRTEQGDSAMYLCASSLGGPSGRPGGNEQFFGPGTRLTVL.